The present TCR beta chain was sequenced within a study of cytomegalovirus exposure and HLA in healthy donors. The CDR3 is 15 amino acids. The V end lost 5 bases, the J end lost 7 bases, and 18 bases lay between the germline ends. The germline V gene has CDR1 SEHNR and CDR2 FQNEAQ (reference sequence). The primer mix had 60 Vbeta and 13 Jbeta primers. Study processing details: A later analysis counted tens of millions of unique TCR beta chains, about 11 million shared. Produced via immunoSEQ multiplex PCR; TCRdb's table is partial and in-frame only. V, J and clone size are those of that table, while D and trimming were read from the DNA. Of 90,000 to 140,000 clones in the sample, under 85% were seen once.

The sequenced sample consisted of PBMCs. This TCR was sampled from a man aged 25-45 years in good health and CMV-seronegative. The chain joins TRBV7-9 to TRBJ2-1, with a possible D match to TRBD2 (6 bases). Here the CDR3 reads CASSKPQSGVNEQFF. CDR3 DNA sequence: TGTGCCAGCAGCAAACCCCAATCGGGAGTGAATGAGCAGTTCTTC.